There are many counts of the clone carrying this T cell receptor (beta chain). This sample is drawn from a study of prognosis after radiotherapy for stage I lung cancer. Overall study context: Subsequent to radiotherapy, distant metastatic disease emerged in a few patients (median roughly seven months), whereas some 16 exhibited no significant progression.

The V segment lost 8 bases and the J segment 5 bases; nucleotides outside the gene matches: 14. CDR1 is SNHLY and CDR2 is FYNNEI in the germline V gene. The CDR3 covers 15 residues. Genomic DNA was subjected to two-round multiplex PCR for amplification of TCR beta CDR3. Each TRBV and TRBJ gene had its own primer in the first PCR round. TCRdb reprocessed the multiplex PCR reads via MiXCR and lists one record per CDR3 protein. The table has around 30,000 distinct CDR3 sequences, around 30% seen once. This chain joins TRBV2 and TRBJ2-7; 8 nucleotides agree with TRBD1. The clonotype was recovered from a donor over 45 with non-small cell lung cancer. Specimen: PBMCs, collected before or after stereotactic body radiation therapy (not recorded which). The CDR3 spells CASLVIQGALDEQYF. The CDR3 DNA follows: TGTGCCAGCCTGGTGATCCAGGGGGCGCTGGACGAGCAGTACTTC.